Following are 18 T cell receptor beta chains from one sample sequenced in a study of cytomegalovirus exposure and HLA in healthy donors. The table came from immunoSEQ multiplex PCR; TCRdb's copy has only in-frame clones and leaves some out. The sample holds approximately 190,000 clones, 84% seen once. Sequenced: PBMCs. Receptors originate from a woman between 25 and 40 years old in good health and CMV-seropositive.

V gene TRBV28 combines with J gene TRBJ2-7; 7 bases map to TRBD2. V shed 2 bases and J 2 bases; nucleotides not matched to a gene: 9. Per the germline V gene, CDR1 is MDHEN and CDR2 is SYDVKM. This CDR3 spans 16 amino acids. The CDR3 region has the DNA TGTGCCAGCAGTTTAACGGGACTACAAAAAACCTACGAGCAGTACTTC. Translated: CASSLTGLQKTYEQYF.

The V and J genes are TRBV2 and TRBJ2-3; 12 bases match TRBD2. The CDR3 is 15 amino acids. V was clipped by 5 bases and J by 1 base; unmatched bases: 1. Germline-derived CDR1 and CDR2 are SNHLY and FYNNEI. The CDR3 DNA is TGTGCCAGCAGTCGACTAGCGGGGGGCACAGATACGCAGTATTTT. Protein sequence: CASSRLAGGTDTQYF. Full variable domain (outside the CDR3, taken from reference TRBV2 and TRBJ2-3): EPEVTQTPSHQVTQMGQEVILRCVPISNHLYFYWYRQILGQKVEFLVSFYNNEISEKSEIFDDQFSVERPDGSNFTLKIRSTKLEDSAMYFCASSRLAGGTDTQYFGPGTRLTVL.

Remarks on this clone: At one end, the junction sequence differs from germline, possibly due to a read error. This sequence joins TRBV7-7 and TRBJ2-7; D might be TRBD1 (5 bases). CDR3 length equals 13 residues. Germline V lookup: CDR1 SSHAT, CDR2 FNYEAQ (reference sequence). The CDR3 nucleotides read TGTGCTAGCAGCCCCCGTCAGGGATCCGAGCAGTACTTC. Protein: CASSPRQGSEQYF.

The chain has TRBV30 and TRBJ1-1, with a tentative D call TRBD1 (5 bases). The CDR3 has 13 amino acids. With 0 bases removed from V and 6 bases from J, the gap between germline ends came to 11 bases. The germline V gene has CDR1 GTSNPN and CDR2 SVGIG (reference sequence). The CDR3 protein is CAWSVPGGSEAFF. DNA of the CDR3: TGTGCCTGGAGTGTACCGGGGGGTTCTGAAGCTTTCTTT.

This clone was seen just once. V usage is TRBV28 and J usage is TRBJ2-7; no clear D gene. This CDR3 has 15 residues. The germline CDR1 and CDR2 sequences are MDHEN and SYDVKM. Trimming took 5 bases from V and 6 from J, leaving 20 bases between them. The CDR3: CASSIPSGFVSEQYF. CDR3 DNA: TGTGCCAGCAGTATCCCTAGTGGGTTTGTCTCCGAGCAGTACTTC.

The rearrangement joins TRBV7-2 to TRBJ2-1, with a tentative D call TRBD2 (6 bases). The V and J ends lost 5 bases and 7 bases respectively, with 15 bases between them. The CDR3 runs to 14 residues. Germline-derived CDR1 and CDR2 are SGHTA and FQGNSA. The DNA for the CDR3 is TGTGCCAGCAGCCACCCCGGGACTGAGAATGAGCAGTTCTTC. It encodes CASSHPGTENEQFF.

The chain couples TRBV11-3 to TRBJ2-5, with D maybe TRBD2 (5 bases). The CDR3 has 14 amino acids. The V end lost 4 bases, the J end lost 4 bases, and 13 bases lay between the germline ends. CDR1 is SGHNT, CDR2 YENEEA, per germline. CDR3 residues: CASSSPDYPETQYF. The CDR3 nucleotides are TGTGCCAGCAGCTCACCCGACTACCCAGAGACCCAGTACTTC.

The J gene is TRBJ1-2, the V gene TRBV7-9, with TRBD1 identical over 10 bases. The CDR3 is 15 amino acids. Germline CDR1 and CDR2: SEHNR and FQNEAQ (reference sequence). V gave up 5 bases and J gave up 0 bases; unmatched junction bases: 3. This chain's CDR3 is CASSKGQGANYGYTF. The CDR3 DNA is TGTGCCAGCAGCAAAGGACAGGGGGCTAACTATGGCTACACCTTC.

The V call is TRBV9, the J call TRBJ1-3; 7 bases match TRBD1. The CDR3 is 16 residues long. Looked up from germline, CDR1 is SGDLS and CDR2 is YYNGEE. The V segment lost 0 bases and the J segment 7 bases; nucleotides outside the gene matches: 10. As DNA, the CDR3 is TGTGCCAGCAGCGTAGTTTGGGACAGCGACAGGAACACCATATATTTT. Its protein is CASSVVWDSDRNTIYF.

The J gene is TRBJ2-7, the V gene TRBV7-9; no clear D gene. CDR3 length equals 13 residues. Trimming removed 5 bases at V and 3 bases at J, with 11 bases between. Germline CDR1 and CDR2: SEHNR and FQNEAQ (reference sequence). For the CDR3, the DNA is TGTGCCAGCAGCCCTTTGACGGGCTACGAGCAGTACTTC. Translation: CASSPLTGYEQYF.

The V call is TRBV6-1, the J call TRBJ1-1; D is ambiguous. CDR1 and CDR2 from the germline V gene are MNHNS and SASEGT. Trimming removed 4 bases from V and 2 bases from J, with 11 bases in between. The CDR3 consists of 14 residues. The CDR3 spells CASSGLNSNTEAFF. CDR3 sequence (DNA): TGTGCCAGCAGTGGTTTAAACAGCAACACTGAAGCTTTCTTT.

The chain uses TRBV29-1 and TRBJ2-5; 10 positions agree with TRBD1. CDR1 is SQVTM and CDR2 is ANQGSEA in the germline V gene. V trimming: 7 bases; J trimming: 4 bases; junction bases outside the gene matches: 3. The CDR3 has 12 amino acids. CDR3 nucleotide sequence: TGCAGCGCCGGGACAGGGGCAGAGACCCAGTACTTC. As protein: CSAGTGAETQYF.

CDR3 protein: CASSVVLAAVTGELFF. CDR3 DNA: TGTGCCAGCAGTGTCGTACTAGCGGCAGTCACCGGGGAGCTGTTTTTT. V and J are TRBV6-1 and TRBJ2-2; 8 nucleotides agree with TRBD2. Trimming removed 4 bases from V and 4 bases from J; junction bases left unmatched: 8. Germline V lookup: CDR1 MNHNS, CDR2 SASEGT. This CDR3 is 16 amino acids long.

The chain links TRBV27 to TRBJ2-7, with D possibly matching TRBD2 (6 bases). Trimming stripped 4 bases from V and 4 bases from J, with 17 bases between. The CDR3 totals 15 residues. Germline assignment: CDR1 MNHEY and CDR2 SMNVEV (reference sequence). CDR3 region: CASSSFSGERYEQYF. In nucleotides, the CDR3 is TGTGCCAGCAGTTCGTTCTCGGGAGAGAGGTACGAGCAGTACTTC.

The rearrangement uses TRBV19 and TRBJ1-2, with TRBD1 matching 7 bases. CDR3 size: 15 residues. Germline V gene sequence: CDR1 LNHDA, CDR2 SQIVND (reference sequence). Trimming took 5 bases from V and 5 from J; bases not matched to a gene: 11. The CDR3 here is CASSPGLTGSYGYTF. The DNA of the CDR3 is TGTGCCAGTAGTCCCGGATTGACAGGGAGTTATGGCTACACCTTC.

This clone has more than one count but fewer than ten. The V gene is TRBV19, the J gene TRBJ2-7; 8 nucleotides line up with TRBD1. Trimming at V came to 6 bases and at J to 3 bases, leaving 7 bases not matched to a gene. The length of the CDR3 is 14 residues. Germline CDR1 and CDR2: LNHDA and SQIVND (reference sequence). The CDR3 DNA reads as TGTGCCAGTAGGTTGACAGGGGATCACTACGAGCAGTACTTC. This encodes CASRLTGDHYEQYF.

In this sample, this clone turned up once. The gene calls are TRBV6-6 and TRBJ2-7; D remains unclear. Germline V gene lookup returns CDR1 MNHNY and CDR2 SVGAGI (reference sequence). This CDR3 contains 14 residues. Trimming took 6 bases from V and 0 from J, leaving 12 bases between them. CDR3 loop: CASRRAIPSYEQYF. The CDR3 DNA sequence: TGTGCCAGCAGGAGAGCCATCCCCTCCTACGAGCAGTACTTC.

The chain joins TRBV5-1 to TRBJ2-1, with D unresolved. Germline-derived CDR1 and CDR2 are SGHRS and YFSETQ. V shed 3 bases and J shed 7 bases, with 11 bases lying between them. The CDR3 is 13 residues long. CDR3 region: CASSSTTRNEQFF. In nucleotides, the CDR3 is TGCGCCAGCAGCTCCACGACACGAAATGAGCAGTTCTTC.